One and the same sample provided the 7 T cell receptor beta chains below, sequenced in a study of response to subunit inactivated influenza vaccine. TCRdb re-analysed the RT-PCR reads in MiXCR, keeping a single row per CDR3 protein. The sample contains about 190,000 distinct CDR3 sequences, under 15% of which appear only once. Sequenced here: CD8+ T cells sorted from PBMCs, sampled more than 4 days after vaccination. Receptors originate from a middle-aged man who received an inactivated influenza vaccine.

This clonotype was seen only a few times. The J gene is TRBJ2-7, the V gene TRBV11-2; D is ambiguous. Per the germline V gene, CDR1 is SGHAT and CDR2 is FQNNGV. CDR3 length equals 12 residues. V lost 1 base and J lost 3, with 4 bases in between. The CDR3: CASSLANYEQYF. CDR3 nucleotides: TGTGCCAGCAGCTTAGCAAACTACGAGCAGTACTTC.

This sequence joins TRBV7-9 and TRBJ2-5, with TRBD2 matching over 7 bases. V lost 4 bases, J lost 5 bases, and 13 bases stayed unmatched. The CDR3 is made up of 16 amino acids. Per germline, CDR1 SEHNR and CDR2 FQNEAQ (reference sequence). The CDR3 DNA follows: TGTGCCAGCAGCTCTGGACTAGTCAGTTGGTCGGAGACCCAGTACTTC. It yields the protein CASSSGLVSWSETQYF.

The rearrangement joins TRBV5-1 to TRBJ2-2; D might be TRBD1 or TRBD2, each matching 6 bases. V lost 2 bases and J 5 bases, leaving 13 bases between the germline ends. The CDR3 is 15 residues long. The germline gives CDR1 SGHRS, CDR2 YFSETQ. Here the CDR3 reads CASSFARGGTGELFF. The CDR3 DNA reads as TGCGCCAGCAGCTTCGCCAGGGGAGGAACCGGGGAGCTGTTTTTT. The full variable domain, completed using reference TRBV5-1 and TRBJ2-2, is KAGVTQTPRYLIKTRGQQVTLSCSPISGHRSVSWYQQTPGQGLQFLFEYFSETQRNKGNFPGRFSGRQFSNSRSEMNVSTLELGDSALYLCASSFARGGTGELFFGEGSRLTVL.

J is TRBJ1-1 and V is TRBV11-2, with D hard to call. Germline V gene lookup returns CDR1 SGHAT and CDR2 FQNNGV. CDR3 size: 15 residues. Trimming took off 6 bases at V and 0 bases at J, with 14 bases between the two ends. The CDR3 reads CASRLSDFMNTEAFF. In DNA form, the CDR3 reads TGTGCCAGCAGGCTGTCAGACTTTATGAACACTGAAGCTTTCTTT.

The chain recombines TRBV24-1 with TRBJ2-6; either TRBD1 or TRBD2 may fit D (5 bases each). Germline CDR1 is KGHDR and CDR2 is SFDVKD. The V gene lost 4 bases and the J gene lost 2 bases, with 17 bases spanning the gap. The CDR3 sequence is 18 residues long. The CDR3 region has the DNA TGTGCCACCAGTGACGCTATAAGGGGAGAGGCTGGGGCCAACGTCCTGACTTTC. As protein: CATSDAIRGEAGANVLTF.

This clonotype was recorded at least ten times. This rearrangement joins TRBV5-1 to TRBJ2-1; no definite D call. This CDR3 comprises 14 residues. The ends were cut back, 2 bases at V and 4 bases at J, with 10 bases in the middle. Germline CDR1 and CDR2: SGHRS and YFSETQ. CDR3 loop: CASSFSPDYNEQFF. The CDR3 DNA follows: TGCGCCAGCAGCTTTTCTCCGGATTACAATGAGCAGTTCTTC.

The chain uses TRBV4-3 and TRBJ1-4, with unresolved D. The germline V gene has CDR1 LGHNA and CDR2 YSLEER. V gave up 2 bases and J gave up 9 bases, with 4 bases separating them. The CDR3 contains 11 residues. CDR3 sequence reads: CASSQNKKLFF. As DNA, the CDR3 is TGCGCCAGCAGCCAAAATAAAAAACTGTTTTTT.